Listed below are T cell receptor beta chains from one sample, sequenced in a study of cytomegalovirus exposure and HLA in healthy donors. TCRdb keeps only in-frame clones here, not all; method: immunoSEQ multiplex PCR. Here the sample spans about 170,000 clones, 55% to 75% being singletons. Sequences were obtained from PBMCs. All receptors derive from a human donor in good health. The CDR3 runs from the conserved cysteine through the conserved F or W. The D gene is left open where the match is weak. A row's size may be missing; if present it is once, few, many or a size class.

NA NA TRBJ1-1 TRBV7-9 TGTGCCAGCAGCCAGGGGAGCACTGAAGCTTTCTTT CASSQGSTEAFF
NA NA TRBJ2-7 TRBV19 TGTGCCAGTAGTATGACGGGACTCCTAAGGGAGCAGTACTTC CASSMTGLLREQYF
NA NA TRBJ1-2 TRBV5-4 TGTGCCAGCAGCCCAGACAGTTGGGATTACACCTTC CASSPDSWDYTF
TRBD2 NA TRBJ2-1 TRBV4-1 TGCGCCAGCAGCCAAGATTATGGCGGGGGGTCCTACAATGAGCAGTTCTTC CASSQDYGGGSYNEQFF
NA NA TRBJ1-6 TRBV7-2 TGTGCCAGCAGCCCTCCCCCCTCAGGCGTCAATAATTCACCCCTCCACTTT CASSPPPSGVNNSPLHF
TRBD2 NA TRBJ2-7 TRBV7-2 TGTGCCAGCAGCGAGACGATTGCGGGGGGGTTTTACGAGCAGTACTTC CASSETIAGGFYEQYF
NA NA TRBJ2-1 TRBV19 TGTGCCAGTAGTAGTGGGGGGAATGAGCAGTTCTTC CASSSGGNEQFF
TRBD2 NA TRBJ2-7 TRBV9 TGTGCCAGCAGCGTCCGACCAAGCGGGGGAGATTACGAGCAGTACTTC CASSVRPSGGDYEQYF
NA NA TRBJ1-1 TRBV5-1 TGCGCCAGCAGCTTCACCCCAGGGGCCGGTGAAGCTTTCTTT CASSFTPGAGEAFF
NA NA TRBJ2-3 TRBV21-1 TGTGCCGCGAGAGGGGGACCACCAAGTAGCACAGATACGCAGTATTTT CAARGGPPSSTDTQYF
NA NA TRBJ1-5 TRBV7-9 TGTGCCAGCAGCTTAGGGCAGGTGAGCAATCAGCCCCAGCATTTT CASSLGQVSNQPQHF
NA few TRBJ1-1 TRBV18 TGTGCCAGCTCGAAACTTAACTCGAACACTGAAGCTTTCTTT CASSKLNSNTEAFF
TRBD1 NA TRBJ1-1 TRBV5-5 TGTGCCAGCAGTCCAGGACAGGTTGCCTGGTACACTGAAGCTTTCTTT CASSPGQVAWYTEAFF
TRBD1 NA TRBJ1-1 TRBV11-2 TGTGCCAGCAGCACCTACAGGGGAAGGAGTGAAGCTTTCTTT CASSTYRGRSEAFF
TRBD2 few TRBJ2-1 TRBV2 TGTGCCAGCGGGGGGACTAGCGTCTACAATGAGCAGTTCTTC CASGGTSVYNEQFF
NA NA TRBJ2-7 TRBV4-1 TGCGCCAGCAGCCCCGGACAGAGCTCCTACGAGCAGTACTTC CASSPGQSSYEQYF
NA NA TRBJ1-5 TRBV19 TGTGCCAGTAGTAACAGGCAGGGCCTCAATCAGCCCCAGCATTTT CASSNRQGLNQPQHF
TRBD1 NA TRBJ1-2 TRBV14 TGTGCCAGCCGACCTACAGGGGAGAGGCTCTATGGCTACACCTTC CASRPTGERLYGYTF
NA NA TRBJ2-5 TRBV7-8 TGTGCCAGCAGCTTAGCGCGGTGGAGGGGAGGGGGAGAGACCCAGTACTTC CASSLARWRGGGETQYF
NA few TRBJ1-3 TRBV10-3 TGTGCCATCAGTGAGTTGGCGGGGAGAAACACCATATATTTT CAISELAGRNTIYF
NA once TRBJ1-1 TRBV30 TGTGCCTGCTTTCCGGGACCCAAGGGGGTTACAAAAACTGAAGCTTTCTTT CACFPGPKGVTKTEAFF
NA NA TRBJ1-2 TRBV21-1 TGTGCCAGCAGCCCGGGGGGGGTGGGGTATGGCTACACCTTC CASSPGGVGYGYTF
TRBD1 NA TRBJ1-1 TRBV5-5 TGTGCCAGCAGCATAGAAAGGACAGGGATGAACACTGAAGCTTTCTTT CASSIERTGMNTEAFF
NA NA TRBJ1-1 TRBV7-8 TGTGCCAGCAGCTGGAGGCGGATGAACACTGAAGCTTTCTTT CASSWRRMNTEAFF
NA NA TRBJ1-2 TRBV4-3 TGCGCCAGCAGCCAATTTTCAGGGAACTATGGCTACACCTTC CASSQFSGNYGYTF
NA NA TRBJ1-1 TRBV7-8 TGTGCCAGCAGCTTACAGGGGTTGAACACTGAAGCTTTCTTT CASSLQGLNTEAFF
NA NA TRBJ1-2 TRBV6-1 TGTGCCAGCAGTGAATCCCAGGGGAGCTACACCTTC CASSESQGSYTF
TRBD1 NA TRBJ1-1 TRBV29-1 TGCAGCGCCCTGGGGGGCAGGGGGGATTTAAGGGCTTTCTTT CSALGGRGDLRAFF
TRBD1 NA TRBJ2-1 TRBV19 TGTGCCAGTACCATGACAGGGGGGAATGAGCAGTTCTTC CASTMTGGNEQFF
NA NA TRBJ1-6 TRBV7-6 TGTGCCAGCAGCGCAGGGGCCTCCTATAATTCACCCCTCCACTTT CASSAGASYNSPLHF
NA NA TRBJ1-1 TRBV6-6 TGTGCCAGCAGTTACGCCGGACAGAACACTGAAGCTTTCTTT CASSYAGQNTEAFF
TRBD2 NA TRBJ2-7 TRBV18 TGTGCCAGCTCACCGGCGGGGGGCTGGGACGAGCAGTACTTC CASSPAGGWDEQYF
TRBD1 NA TRBJ2-7 TRBV5-4 TGTGCCAGCAGCCCCGGACAGGGGGCCTACGAGCAGTACTTC CASSPGQGAYEQYF
NA NA TRBJ1-1 TRBV7-9 TGTGCCAGCAGCTTAATTTCGGGGAGGGACACTGAAGCTTTCTTT CASSLISGRDTEAFF
NA NA TRBJ1-6 TRBV19 TGTGCCAGTAGCCCCGGGAGCTCACCCCTCCACTTT CASSPGSSPLHF
NA NA TRBJ1-2 TRBV28 TGTGCCAGCAGTCCACCTCCCGCAGGGGAACCATATGGCTACACCTTC CASSPPPAGEPYGYTF
NA NA TRBJ1-1 TRBV27 TGTGCCAGCAGAGGCCCCGGACAGCACACTGAAGCTTTCTTT CASRGPGQHTEAFF
TRBD1 NA TRBJ2-5 TRBV5-1 TGCGCCAGCAGCGGGACAGGGAGGGAGACCCAGTACTTC CASSGTGRETQYF
NA few TRBJ1-1 TRBV6-1 TGTGCCAGCAGTGATCCCTTATCTGAAGCTTTCTTT CASSDPLSEAFF
NA NA TRBJ2-2 TRBV7-9 TGTGCCAGCAGCTTGGGCGCGAACACCGGGGAGCTGTTTTTT CASSLGANTGELFF
NA few TRBJ2-2 TRBV4-1 TGCGCCAGCAGCCAAGGACTGAAGGGGTCCCACAGAAACACCGGGGAGCTGTTTTTT CASSQGLKGSHRNTGELFF
NA NA TRBJ2-7 TRBV6-5 TGTGCCAGCAGTTCGTCCGGGACGGGAGCCTACGAGCAGTACTTC CASSSSGTGAYEQYF
NA few TRBJ1-2 TRBV5-4 TGTGCCAGCAGGGACAGCATCGGCTATGGCTACACCTTC CASRDSIGYGYTF
TRBD1 NA TRBJ1-1 TRBV29-1 TGCAGCGTTGAATATCAGGGGGCAGGGGCTTTCTTT CSVEYQGAGAFF
NA NA TRBJ1-1 TRBV7-9 TGTGCCAGCAGCTTCTCACAGAACACTGAAGCTTTCTTT CASSFSQNTEAFF
NA NA TRBJ1-6 TRBV2 TGTGCCAGCAGTGAAGCCCACGGAACAGACTATAATTCACCCCTCCACTTT CASSEAHGTDYNSPLHF
TRBD2 NA TRBJ2-3 TRBV29-1 TGCAGCCTCTCCGGTGGGAGGGGTAGGGATACGCAGTATTTT CSLSGGRGRDTQYF
TRBD2 NA TRBJ2-3 TRBV2 TGTGCCAGCAGTCCCACACTAGCGGGGGCCAACACAGATACGCAGTATTTT CASSPTLAGANTDTQYF
TRBD1 NA TRBJ1-2 TRBV18 TGTGCCAGCTCACCATCAGGGGACAGGGATCGCTATGGCTACACCTTC CASSPSGDRDRYGYTF
NA NA TRBJ1-3 TRBV9 TGTGCCAGCAGCGTGGACAGTCTCCTCTCTGGAAACACCATATATTTT CASSVDSLLSGNTIYF
NA NA TRBJ1-5 TRBV10-3 TGTGCCATCAGTCTTAACAATCAGCCCCAGCATTTT CAISLNNQPQHF
NA few TRBJ1-2 TRBV7-2 TGTGCCAGCAGCTTAGGGGGCGCGTGTGGCTACACCTTC CASSLGGACGYTF
TRBD2 NA TRBJ2-3 TRBV5-4 TGTGCCAGCCGGACTAGCGGACTCACAGATACGCAGTATTTT CASRTSGLTDTQYF
TRBD2 NA TRBJ2-7 TRBV5-1 TGCGCCAGCAGCTTGGGACTAGCGTTAGGCGAGCAGTACTTC CASSLGLALGEQYF
TRBD1 NA TRBJ2-7 TRBV4-1 TGCGCCAGCAGCCAAGATGGTGTGTGGACAGGGGGCTCCTACGAGCAGTACTTC CASSQDGVWTGGSYEQYF